This T cell receptor beta chain came from a study of OX40 agonist ivuxolimab in advanced cancers. In regard to this clone: The limits of the CDR3 on the DNA are not certain, so only TCRdb's listed CDR3 is given.

Clones were sequenced by immunoSEQ multiplex PCR, and TCRdb holds only the in-frame ones, with some missing. The repertoire holds around 26,000 clones, with 75% to 85% as singletons. Here the sequenced sample was CD4+ or CD8+ T cells sorted from blood, taken in a trial of the OX40 agonist ivuxolimab. The sequence was obtained from an adult with an advanced solid tumor such as melanoma, head and neck, liver or kidney cancer.

The CDR3 region is CASSKLWGRGTDTQYF. The chain uses TRBV21-1 and TRBJ2-3. TRBV21-1 has pseudogene status. Including both end residues, the CDR3 is 16 amino acids long.